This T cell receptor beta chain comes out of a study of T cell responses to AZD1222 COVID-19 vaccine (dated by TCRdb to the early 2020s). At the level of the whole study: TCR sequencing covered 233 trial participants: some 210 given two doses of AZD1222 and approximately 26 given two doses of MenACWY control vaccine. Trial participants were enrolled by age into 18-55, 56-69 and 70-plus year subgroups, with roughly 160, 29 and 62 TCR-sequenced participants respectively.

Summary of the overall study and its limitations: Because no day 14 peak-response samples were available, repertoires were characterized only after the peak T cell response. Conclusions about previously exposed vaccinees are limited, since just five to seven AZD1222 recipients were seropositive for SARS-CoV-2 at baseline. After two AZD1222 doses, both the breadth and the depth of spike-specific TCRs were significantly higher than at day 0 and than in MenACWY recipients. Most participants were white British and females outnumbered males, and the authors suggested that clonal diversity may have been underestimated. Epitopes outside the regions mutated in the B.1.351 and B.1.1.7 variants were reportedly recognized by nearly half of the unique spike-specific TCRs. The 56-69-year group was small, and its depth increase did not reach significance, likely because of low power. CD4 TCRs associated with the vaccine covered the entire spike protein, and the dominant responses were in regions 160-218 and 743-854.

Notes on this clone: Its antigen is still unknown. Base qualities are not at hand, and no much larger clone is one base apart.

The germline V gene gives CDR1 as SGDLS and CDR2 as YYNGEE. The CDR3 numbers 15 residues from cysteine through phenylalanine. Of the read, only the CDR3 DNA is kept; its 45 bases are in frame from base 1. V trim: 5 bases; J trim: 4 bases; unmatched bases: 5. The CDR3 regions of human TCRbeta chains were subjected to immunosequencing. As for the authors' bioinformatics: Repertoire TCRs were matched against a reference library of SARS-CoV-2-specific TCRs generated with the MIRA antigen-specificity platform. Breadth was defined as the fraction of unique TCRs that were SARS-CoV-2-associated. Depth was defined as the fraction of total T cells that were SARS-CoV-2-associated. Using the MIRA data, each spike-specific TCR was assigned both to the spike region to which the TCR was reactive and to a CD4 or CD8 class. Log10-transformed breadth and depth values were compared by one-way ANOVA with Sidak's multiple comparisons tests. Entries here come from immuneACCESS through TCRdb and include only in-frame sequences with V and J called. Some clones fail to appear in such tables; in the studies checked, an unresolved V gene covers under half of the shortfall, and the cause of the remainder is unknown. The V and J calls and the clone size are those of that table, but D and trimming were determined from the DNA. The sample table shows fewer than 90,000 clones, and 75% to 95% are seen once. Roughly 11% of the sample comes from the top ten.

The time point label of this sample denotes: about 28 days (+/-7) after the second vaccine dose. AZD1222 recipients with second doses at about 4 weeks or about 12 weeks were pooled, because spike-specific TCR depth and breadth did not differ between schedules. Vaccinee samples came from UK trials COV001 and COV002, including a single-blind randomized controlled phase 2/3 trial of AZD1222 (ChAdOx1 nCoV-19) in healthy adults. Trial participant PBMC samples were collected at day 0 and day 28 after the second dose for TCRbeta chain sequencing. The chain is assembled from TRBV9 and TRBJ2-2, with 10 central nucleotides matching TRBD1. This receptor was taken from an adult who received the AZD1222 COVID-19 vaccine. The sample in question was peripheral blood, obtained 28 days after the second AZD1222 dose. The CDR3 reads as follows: CASRAGTGVTGELFF. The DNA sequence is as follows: TGTGCCAGCAGGGCCGGGACAGGGGTCACCGGGGAGCTGTTTTTT.